This TCR beta chain came from a study of T cells in narcolepsy. Generated by immunoSEQ multiplex PCR, the TCRdb table keeps only in-frame clones and is missing some. The repertoire holds 25,000 to 30,000 clones, with about 90% as singletons. The CDR3 loop spans 17 amino acids. The ends lost 1 base at V and 6 bases at J; junction bases unmatched: 7. Germline lookup yields CDR1 SGHVS and CDR2 FNYEAQ. The sequenced material came from memory (CD45RA-) CD4+ T cells from blood. The receptor was derived from a human donor in good health. The chain couples TRBV7-6 to TRBJ2-2; 11 bases match TRBD2. Written as DNA, the CDR3 is TGTGCCAGCAGCTTAGGAACTAGCGGGAGTTTAGCCGGGGAGCTGTTTTTT. This translates into CASSLGTSGSLAGELFF.